One sample yielded the 15 T cell receptor beta chains listed below, sequenced in a study of T cell responses to AZD1222 COVID-19 vaccine. The method was immunoSEQ multiplex PCR; TCRdb's version includes in-frame clones alone and lacks a portion of them. Here the sample spans about 140,000 clones, approximately 91% being singletons. Sequencing was performed on peripheral blood, taken on day 0 of AZD1222 vaccination. The receptors were sampled from an adult in good health.

The chain links TRBV5-6 to TRBJ1-1; D gene ambiguous. Germline CDR1 reads SGHDT; CDR2 reads YYEEEE. Deletions cut 2 bases from V and 4 bases from J, with 12 bases between. The CDR3 length is 14 residues. CDR3 bases: TGTGCCAGCAGCTTTGATTTGATGAGCACTGAAGCTTTCTTT. It translates to CASSFDLMSTEAFF.

V is TRBV5-1 and J is TRBJ1-6; no definite D call. Germline CDR1 and CDR2: SGHRS and YFSETQ. CDR3 length equals 13 residues. The ends were cut back, 3 bases at V and 9 bases at J, with 10 bases in the middle. The chain's CDR3 is CASSSAPGSPLHF. CDR3 in DNA: TGCGCCAGCAGCTCGGCCCCGGGTTCACCCCTCCACTTT.

The chain carries TRBV7-9 and TRBJ1-2; TRBD1 aligns across 8 bases. The junction had 14 bases not matched to a gene; V was cut back by 7 bases and J by 4 bases. Per the germline V gene, CDR1 is SEHNR and CDR2 is FQNEAQ (reference sequence). The CDR3 contains 16 residues. The CDR3 nucleotides read TGTGCCAGCACTTCCCTTCCAGGACAGGGAACCTATGGCTACACCTTC. Translation: CASTSLPGQGTYGYTF.

This clone has only one observation. The V call is TRBV6-5, the J call TRBJ2-1; D might be TRBD1 or TRBD2, each matching 5 bases. The CDR3 sequence is 16 residues long. Trimming took off 0 bases at V and 1 base at J, with 10 bases between the two ends. The germline V gene encodes CDR1 MNHEY and CDR2 SVGAGI. The CDR3 bases are TGTGCCAGCAGTTACTCCCGGGACGGATCCTACAATGAGCAGTTCTTC. Translating it yields CASSYSRDGSYNEQFF.

This clone was found once. In nucleotides, the CDR3 is TGCAGCGCCGGTGGAGGAAATACCTACGAGCAGTACTTC. It is translated as CSAGGGNTYEQYF. The chain carries TRBV29-1 and TRBJ2-7; TRBD2 might be the D (5 bases). The CDR3 spans 13 residues. V lost 7 bases and J 2 bases, leaving 15 bases between the germline ends. Germline V gene lookup returns CDR1 SQVTM and CDR2 ANQGSEA.

The rearrangement uses TRBV30 and TRBJ1-1, with TRBD1 identical over 7 bases. The CDR3 runs to 13 residues. Unmatched junction bases numbered 6, after V lost 2 bases and J lost 6 bases. In germline, CDR1 is GTSNPN, CDR2 SVGIG (reference sequence). The CDR3 DNA reads as TGTGCCTGGAGTCCCCAGGGGGTTGCTGAAGCTTTCTTT. The encoded protein is CAWSPQGVAEAFF. Based on the CDR3 plus reference TRBV30 and TRBJ1-1, the full variable domain is SQTIHQWPATLVQPVGSPLSLECTVEGTSNPNLYWYRQAAGRGLQLLFYSVGIGQISSEVPQNLSASRPQDRQFILSSKKLLLSDSGFYLCAWSPQGVAEAFFGQGTRLTVV.

The gene calls are TRBV19 and TRBJ2-3; D remains ambiguous. Germline V lookup: CDR1 LNHDA, CDR2 SQIVND (reference sequence). The CDR3 totals 13 residues. Trimming shortened V by 10 bases and J by 2 bases, and 13 bases separated the two germline ends. CDR3 bases: TGTGCCACCCCAGATGGAGTCACAGATACGCAGTATTTT. It specifies CATPDGVTDTQYF.

V gene TRBV6-5 combines with J gene TRBJ1-2; the match to TRBD1 covers 7 bases. Germline loops: CDR1 MNHEY, CDR2 SVGAGI. The CDR3 extends over 14 amino acids. Trimming removed 0 bases from V and 7 bases from J; junction bases left unmatched: 5. CDR3 DNA: TGTGCCAGCAGTTACTCAGGGGGCGGGCGTGGCTACACCTTC. Its translation: CASSYSGGGRGYTF.

The V call is TRBV18, the J call TRBJ1-3, with TRBD1 as a possible D gene (5 bases). V was pared by 2 bases and J by 0 bases, with 14 bases between. The CDR3 has 17 amino acids. The V gene's germline CDR1 is KGHSH and CDR2 LQKENI. CDR3 DNA sequence: TGTGCCAGCTCACCAACCCCACAGGCGAGCTCTGGAAACACCATATATTTT. The encoded protein is CASSPTPQASSGNTIYF.

V is TRBV28 and J is TRBJ1-2; 9 nucleotides agree with TRBD1. V lost 10 bases, J lost 8 bases, and 5 bases stayed unmatched. In germline, CDR1 is MDHEN, CDR2 SYDVKM. The CDR3 sequence is 11 residues long. In DNA form, the CDR3 reads TGTGCCACCAGGACAGGGGAGGGCTACACCTTC. This sequence encodes CATRTGEGYTF.

CDR3 nucleotide sequence: TGTGCCTGGAAGGTTCGGGGGAGTTATGGCTACACCTTC. Protein sequence: CAWKVRGSYGYTF. The genes are TRBV30 and TRBJ1-2; D is possibly TRBD1 (5 bases). CDR3 size: 13 residues. V was trimmed by 4 bases and J by 5 bases, leaving 14 bases between them. Germline V gene lookup returns CDR1 GTSNPN and CDR2 SVGIG (reference sequence). The full variable domain, with the rest looked up from reference TRBV30 and TRBJ1-2, is SQTIHQWPATLVQPVGSPLSLECTVEGTSNPNLYWYRQAAGRGLQLLFYSVGIGQISSEVPQNLSASRPQDRQFILSSKKLLLSDSGFYLCAWKVRGSYGYTFGSGTRLTVV.

The chain combines TRBV5-4 with TRBJ1-1, with D tentatively TRBD1 (5 bases). Trimming cost V 0 bases and J 8 bases, with 8 bases left between them. The CDR3 loop spans 12 amino acids. Germline V CDR1 and CDR2: SGHNT, YYREEE (reference sequence). The CDR3 loop reads CASSLGGYEAFF. The CDR3, as DNA: TGTGCCAGCAGCTTGGGGGGGTACGAAGCTTTCTTT.

The chain couples TRBV7-2 to TRBJ2-3, with TRBD2 identical over 8 bases. With V trimmed by 5 bases and J by 1 base, 11 bases remained unmatched. This CDR3 is built from 17 residues. Germline V gives CDR1 SGHTA, CDR2 FQGNSA. The CDR3 DNA reads TGTGCCAGCAGCAAGGACTTTGCGCGGGGGGGCACAGATACGCAGTATTTT. It specifies CASSKDFARGGTDTQYF.

In this sample, this clone turned up once. The J gene is TRBJ2-1, the V gene TRBV6-5; D not certain. The CDR3 is made up of 13 amino acids. Trimming took 2 bases from V and 9 from J, leaving 11 bases between them. The germline V gene has CDR1 MNHEY and CDR2 SVGAGI. The CDR3 bases are TGTGCCAGCAGTTACGATCTGGGTAGTGAGCAGTTCTTC. Translating it yields CASSYDLGSEQFF.

The J gene is TRBJ1-1, the V gene TRBV7-2; TRBD1 might be the D (5 bases). Trimming removed 2 bases from V and 1 base from J, with 11 bases in between. Per the germline V gene, CDR1 is SGHTA and CDR2 is FQGNSA. CDR3 size: 15 residues. The CDR3 here is CASSLWEGRNTEAFF. DNA for the CDR3: TGTGCCAGCAGCTTATGGGAGGGGCGGAACACTGAAGCTTTCTTT.